A selection of T cell receptor beta chains follows, all from one sample in a study of blood T cell repertoires in COVID-19. The data were produced by immunoSEQ multiplex PCR, yet TCRdb's version contains in-frame clones alone and is incomplete. The sample lists 130,000 to 150,000 clones, 79% occurring once. The source material was peripheral blood. The receptor source for this set is a man aged 45-65 years with active or convalescent COVID-19. CDR3s leave out the opening cysteine and the closing phenylalanine or tryptophan.

j_call v_call cdr3_aa
TRBJ2-2 TRBV11-3 ASSRREGANTGELF
TRBJ2-2 TRBV6-5 ASSESSGQLGELF
TRBJ2-3 TRBV18 ASSPPGVGGGPDTQY
TRBJ2-2 TRBV5-1 ASSLAGDTSTTGELF
TRBJ1-3 TRBV7-9 ASSLTGSRSGNTIY
TRBJ2-5 TRBV10-3 AISDEGTGVETQY
TRBJ2-7 TRBV30 AWSSEETGYEQY
TRBJ2-7 TRBV5-6 ASSLAGGSEQY
TRBJ1-2 TRBV14 ASSHRTGGGGYT
TRBJ2-1 TRBV14 ASSHLLAGVMYEQF
TRBJ1-2 TRBV28 ASSLEQGASGYT
TRBJ2-5 TRBV7-9 ASSLVTGEWETQY
TRBJ1-1 TRBV24-1 ATSDTGTGGTYTEAF
TRBJ1-2 TRBV5-6 ASSPGGIYGYT
TRBJ1-1 TRBV5-6 ASIDQGTDTEAF
TRBJ2-1 TRBV7-3 ASSRTSGTTLNDLF
TRBJ2-7 TRBV7-9 ASSGTSGSYEQY
TRBJ1-1 TRBV7-3 ASSPRGGVSEAF
TRBJ1-4 TRBV5-5 ASSLPSTNEKLF
TRBJ1-5 TRBV7-3 ASSSQGDQPQH
TRBJ1-5 TRBV19 ASTTNLGRYQPQH
TRBJ2-1 TRBV6-1 ASSANYNEQF
TRBJ2-7 TRBV27 ASSSPGDEQY
TRBJ2-1 TRBV9 ASSVAAYNEQF
TRBJ1-1 TRBV7-2 ASSLAATGNSEAF
TRBJ2-4 TRBV5-4 ASSDSLAKNIQY
TRBJ2-1 TRBV19 ASSIDRQGSGEQF
TRBJ2-7 TRBV11-2 ASSFRDISYEQY
TRBJ1-4 TRBV28 ASSLRESVTGGEKLF
TRBJ2-1 TRBV7-2 ASSLARFGNHNEQF
TRBJ2-7 TRBV4-1 ASSQSHVGTSGTYEQY
TRBJ2-1 TRBV27 ASSHGGGRGEQF
TRBJ2-5 TRBV7-9 ASSSGQGGKTQY
TRBJ2-1 TRBV5-8 ASSFRPGGEQF